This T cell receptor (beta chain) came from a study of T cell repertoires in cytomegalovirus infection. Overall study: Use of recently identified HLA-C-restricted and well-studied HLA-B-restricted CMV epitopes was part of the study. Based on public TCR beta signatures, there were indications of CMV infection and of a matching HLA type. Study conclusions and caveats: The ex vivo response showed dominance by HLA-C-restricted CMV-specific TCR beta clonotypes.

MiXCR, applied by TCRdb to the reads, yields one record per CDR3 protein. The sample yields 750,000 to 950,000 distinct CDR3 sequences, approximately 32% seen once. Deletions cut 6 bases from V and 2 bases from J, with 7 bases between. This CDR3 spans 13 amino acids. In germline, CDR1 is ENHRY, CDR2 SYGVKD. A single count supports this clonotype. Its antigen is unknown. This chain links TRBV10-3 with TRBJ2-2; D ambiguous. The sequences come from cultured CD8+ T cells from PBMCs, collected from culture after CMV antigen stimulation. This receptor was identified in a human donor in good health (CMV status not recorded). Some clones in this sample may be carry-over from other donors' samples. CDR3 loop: CAIRVRNTGELFF. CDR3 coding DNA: TGTGCCATCAGAGTGAGAAACACCGGGGAGCTGTTTTTT.